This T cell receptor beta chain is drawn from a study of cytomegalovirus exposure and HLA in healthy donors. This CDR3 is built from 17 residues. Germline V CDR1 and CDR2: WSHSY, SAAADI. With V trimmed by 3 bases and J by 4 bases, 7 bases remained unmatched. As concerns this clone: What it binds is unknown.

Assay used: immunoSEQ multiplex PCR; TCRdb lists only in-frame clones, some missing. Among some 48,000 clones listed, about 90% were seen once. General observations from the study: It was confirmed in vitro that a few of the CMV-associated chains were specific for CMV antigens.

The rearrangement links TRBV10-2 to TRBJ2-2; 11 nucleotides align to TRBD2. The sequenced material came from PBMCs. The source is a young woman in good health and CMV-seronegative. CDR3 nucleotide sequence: TGCGCCAGCAGTGATTGGGGGACTAGCGGAATCACCGGGGAGCTGTTTTTT. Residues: CASSDWGTSGITGELFF.